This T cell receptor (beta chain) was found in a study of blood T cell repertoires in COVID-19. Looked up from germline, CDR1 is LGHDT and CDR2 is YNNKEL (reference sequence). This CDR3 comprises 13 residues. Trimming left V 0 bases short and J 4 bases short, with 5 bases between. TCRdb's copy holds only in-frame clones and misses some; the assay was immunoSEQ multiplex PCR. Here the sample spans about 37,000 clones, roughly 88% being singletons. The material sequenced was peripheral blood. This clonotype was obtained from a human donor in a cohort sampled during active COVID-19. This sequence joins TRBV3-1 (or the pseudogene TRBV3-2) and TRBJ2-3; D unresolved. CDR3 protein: CASSQDLPDTQYF. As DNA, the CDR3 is TGTGCCAGCAGCCAAGATCTCCCAGATACGCAGTATTTT.